This T cell receptor (beta chain) was recovered during a study of cytomegalovirus exposure and HLA in healthy donors (dated by TCRdb to 2017 to 2019). At the level of the whole study: An earlier analysis of approximately 590 of the donors reported 276 Gb of sequence data and approximately 110 million unique TCR beta sequences from approximately 180 million T cells. About 320 gigabases of sequencing data and tens of millions of unique TCR sequences were included in an early release covering over 600 HLA-typed donors. The genetic ancestry cluster associated with self-reported Caucasian donors included 81% of the 398 genotyped donors. The aim of the study was to test whether cataloging public T cell receptors could identify signatures of past pathogen exposure. The study profiled the T cell repertoires of under 700 subjects by immunosequencing and related them to cytomegalovirus serostatus. Besides the first cohort of 550 to 750 subjects, a separate validation cohort made up of over 95 different subjects was used. To predict cytomegalovirus infection status, the study brought together high-throughput TCR immunosequencing, statistical association of individual TCRs with disease status, and machine learning. A later analysis re-analyzed previously published TCR beta repertoires from roughly 690 donors and added high-resolution HLA genotyping to study TCR occurrence patterns. Rather than drawing on any new phenotypic data, the later analysis identified candidate immune exposures from TCR beta sequences and the way those sequences occurred across donors. An earlier analysis of 587 of the donors used high-throughput TCR beta sequencing to judge whether each TCR beta V gene segment behaved as functional or pseudogenic. Donor age, sex, ethnicity and CMV serostatus were compiled alongside the repertoire data. A later genetic analysis took genome-wide SNP genotypes for about three fifths of the 666 donors and used that subset as a discovery cohort. Every repertoire in the discovery cohort had been generated on one and the same sequencing platform. HLA typing covered class I and class II loci at four-digit resolution. The number of donors typed differed by locus, with roughly 629-640 for A, B, C, DRB1 and DQB1, over 500 for DQA1, under 610 for DPA1, and some 470 for DPB1. Several DR-DQ haplotypes were handled as single units for association and clustering because linkage in the cohort was strong. Across approximately 400 genotyped donors of the cohort, an average of roughly 230,000 unique TCR beta nucleotide sequences per donor were sequenced, and 15% to 20% of those sequences were non-productive. General findings and caveats noted by the study authors: A later analysis found that TCR association rates varied across HLA loci, with DRB1 alleles showing the most associated TCRs and HLA-C alleles the fewest. A cluster of highly shared sequence variants was judged likely to represent a technical artifact of the sequencing pipeline. Because the 87-base-pair reads could not distinguish some IMGT-functional V segments, including TRBV6-2 and TRBV6-3, those segments were excluded. The authors suggested that the approach could potentially be extended to other disease states and immunological phenotypes. Compared with equally common non-associated chains, HLA-associated TCR beta chains in a later analysis were more clonally expanded and had lower generation probabilities. Because counts were too low, roughly 17 rarely observed V segments, including chromosome 9 orphons, were left out of the earlier analysis of 500 to 750 of the donors. A later genetic analysis associated a missense DCLRE1C variant with V-gene and J-gene trimming of TCR beta chains, and an independent cohort replicated the association. In both the original and validation cohorts, the classifier was reported to diagnose cytomegalovirus status with high specificity and sensitivity. The study listed approximately 160 TCR beta chains as associated with cytomegalovirus. Specific HLA alleles were associated with 18,000 or so TCR beta sequences at a false discovery rate of 0.05 in a later analysis. Across donors, most TCR sequences were observed very rarely, whereas some public TCRs were present in many individuals. In this cohort, only TCR beta chains were sequenced, and detectable features were limited by the absence of alpha or paired-chain data. Presence/absence analyses assumed roughly uniform sequencing depth across donors, an assumption that may not hold. Broadly in line with IMGT annotations, most TCR beta V segments showed up in productive rearrangements about 87% or about 30% of the time in an earlier analysis of approximately 640 of the donors. A further reported finding was that TCR beta sequences accurately predicted the HLA-A and HLA-B alleles for most subjects in the first cohort. Because HLA typing was unavailable for some donors at each locus, only the typed subset was used in association tests. The only immune exposure information available for the cohort was CMV serostatus. Three of the identified cytomegalovirus-associated TCR beta chains were confirmed in vitro to be specific for cytomegalovirus antigens. Assigning TCR associations to individual alleles was difficult when HLA alleles, especially DR and DQ, strongly co-occurred. Compared with the roughly 700-donor mean, donors in an Asian-associated ancestry cluster had fewer N-insertions in productive TCRs, according to a later genetic analysis. Correlated functional status among segregating V segments might be attributable to linkage disequilibrium, but an unknown experimental factor could not be ruled out. Several of the top co-occurrence clusters appeared to be linked to parvovirus B19, influenza, CMV and Epstein-Barr virus, according to a later analysis. Most CMV-associated TCR beta chains appeared to be HLA-restricted in a later analysis, and the HLA associations seemed to be driven largely by CMV exposure.

Regarding this clone: Its antigen is still unknown.

Library prep was done by the immunoSEQ multiplex PCR assay. A mixture of 60 forward primers for TCR Vbeta segments and 13 reverse primers for TCR Jbeta segments was used in the multiplex PCR. A multiplex PCR assay on genomic DNA amplified the CDR3 region of rearranged TCR beta genes. On the Illumina HiSeq System, the amplified TCR beta libraries were sequenced as 87-base-pair reads. In the paper's pipeline: In a later analysis, roughly 80 million unique TCR beta chains were counted across the 650 to 700 repertoires, and roughly 11 million of these chains were shared by at least two donors. Raw reads were error-corrected and collapsed into unique sequences with a nearest-neighbor algorithm that merged closely related sequences to remove PCR and sequencing errors. To assign V, D and J gene segments, CDR3 sequences were aligned to IMGT reference sequences. For a sequence to be retained, a match of at least six nucleotides to both a V gene segment and a J gene segment was required. A rearrangement was called productive if the CDR3 had no stop codons and remained in frame with V and J, and every other rearrangement was called non-productive. Following IMGT convention, CDR3 was defined as the stretch from the second conserved V-encoded cysteine up to the conserved J-encoded phenylalanine. Sequences without an unambiguous match to a single V gene segment were excluded from the earlier analysis of 450 to 650 of the donors. In an earlier analysis of some 590 of the donors, a V segment was called functional when productive rearrangements were above 56.7%, and segregating when the standard deviation between donors exceeded 5%. A statistical classification framework was built for diagnosing cytomegalovirus status from the catalog of TCR beta chain sequences. A later analysis assigned V and J genes by comparing TCR nucleotide sequences with IMGT/GENE-DB human TR gene sequences. In a later analysis, CDR3 sequences and most-parsimonious VDJ recombination scenarios were assigned using the TCRdist pipeline. In a later analysis, every TCR beta chain was defined by the combination of its CDR3 amino acid sequence and its V-gene family, and reads without a unique V-gene family were dropped. A later analysis removed 592 highly shared, low-generation-probability nucleotide sequences to deal with suspected cross-contamination and a sequencing artifact. A later analysis calculated a clonal expansion index for each public chain from normalized within-repertoire ranks of inferred template counts. In a later analysis, generation probabilities were computed with a VDJ recombination model fitted to out-of-frame rearrangements, and the resulting probabilities were checked against IGoR. In a later analysis, TCR-TCR, TCR-HLA and TCR-CMV co-occurrence was scored with hypergeometric tests, and a repertoire-size bias correction was applied to TCR pairs. To estimate false discovery rates, a later analysis permuted the HLA or CMV assignments 20 times. A later analysis grouped co-occurring TCRs with DBSCAN, adding TCRdist sequence similarity when clustering within HLA-allele-positive subsets. Repertoires with fewer than 30,000 or more than 120,000 public chains were left out of co-occurrence clustering, as were four to six repertoires with anomalous nucleotide sharing. Sourced from immuneACCESS, this table was stored by TCRdb with only in-frame sequences that have V and J called. A share of the clones is absent; for the studies checked, an unresolved V gene accounts for under half, and the remainder has no known explanation. V and J calls and clone size are as listed in that table; D and trimming were resolved from the DNA. The sample's table lists a count of more than 130,000 clones. The ten largest clones capture roughly 2.7% of the sample.

The cohort consisted of fewer than 700 healthy bone marrow donors. At the time of sampling, all cohort members were nominally healthy, though unrecorded immune exposures were likely present. The donor tested CMV seronegative, placing the donor among the 350 or so seronegative members of the cohort. Every donor gave a peripheral blood sample, and the peripheral blood mononuclear cells from that sample were used for TCR beta sequencing. The Qiagen DNeasy Blood Extraction Kit was used to extract genomic DNA from the blood cell samples. From its cysteine to its phenylalanine, the CDR3 spans 16 amino acids. CDR3 DNA is the only sequence kept; it has 48 bases, read in frame from the first base. Per the germline V gene (reference sequence), LNHNV is the CDR1 and YYDKDF is the CDR2.

The clonotype comes from a man aged 40-49 years in good health and CMV-seronegative. The chain uses TRBV15 and TRBJ2-5; TRBD1 lines up with 7 middle nucleotides. The tail of the sequence fits TRBJ2-7 better, so the J call may be wrong. The specimen sequenced was PBMCs. The CDR3 amino acid sequence is: CATSSSLRQGSYEQYF. The DNA sequence follows: TGTGCCACCAGCAGCTCGCTCCGACAGGGCAGCTACGAGCAGTACTTC.